This is a list of T cell receptor beta chains from one sample in a study of control samples from healthy donors and cancer patients. Clones were sequenced by immunoSEQ multiplex PCR, and TCRdb holds only the in-frame ones, with some missing. The sample yields about 79,000 clones, roughly 93% seen once. Input material: PBMCs. Receptor source: a woman in her thirties or forties with lung cancer. The CDR3 runs from the conserved cysteine through the conserved F or W. Fields, in order: J gene, D gene, clone size, V gene, CDR3 length, CDR3 DNA, CDR3 protein. The D gene is left open where the match is weak. Clone size is stated in some rows and not others, as once, few, many or a class when expanded.

J gene: TRBJ1-6; D gene: NA; clone size: NA; V gene: TRBV5-4; CDR3 length: 14; CDR3 DNA: TGTGCCAGCAGTCGGACGGGAGATAATTCACCCCTCCACTTT; CDR3 protein: CASSRTGDNSPLHF
J gene: TRBJ2-1; D gene: NA; clone size: once; V gene: TRBV24-1; CDR3 length: 18; CDR3 DNA: TGTGCCACCAGTGATCACTATGGACCCGTAAGCTCCTACAATGAGCAGTTCTTC; CDR3 protein: CATSDHYGPVSSYNEQFF
J gene: TRBJ1-4; D gene: TRBD1; clone size: NA; V gene: TRBV7-9; CDR3 length: 16; CDR3 DNA: TGTGCCAGCAGCCCTCGGACAGGGGGCATAAATGAAAAACTGTTTTTT; CDR3 protein: CASSPRTGGINEKLFF
J gene: TRBJ1-2; D gene: NA; clone size: NA; V gene: TRBV24-1; CDR3 length: 14; CDR3 DNA: TGTGCCACCAATATCGAATATCGTTCCTATGGCTACACCTTC; CDR3 protein: CATNIEYRSYGYTF
J gene: TRBJ2-2; D gene: NA; clone size: NA; V gene: TRBV29-1; CDR3 length: 14; CDR3 DNA: TGCAGCATCCAAGGGGGAGGAAACACCGGGGAGCTGTTTTTT; CDR3 protein: CSIQGGGNTGELFF
J gene: TRBJ1-4; D gene: NA; clone size: NA; V gene: TRBV7-8; CDR3 length: 15; CDR3 DNA: TGTGCCATCCCTGCGGGGGGGCGAACTAATGAAAAACTGTTTTTT; CDR3 protein: CAIPAGGRTNEKLFF
J gene: TRBJ2-5; D gene: NA; clone size: NA; V gene: TRBV10-3; CDR3 length: 14; CDR3 DNA: TGTGCCATCAGTGCCTCTCGCACCTTGGAGACCCAGTACTTC; CDR3 protein: CAISASRTLETQYF
J gene: TRBJ1-1; D gene: TRBD1; clone size: few; V gene: TRBV6-5; CDR3 length: 14; CDR3 DNA: TGTGCCAGCAGTTTGGCGGGGACAGGTGTTGAAGCTTTCTTT; CDR3 protein: CASSLAGTGVEAFF
J gene: TRBJ1-3; D gene: TRBD1; clone size: NA; V gene: TRBV4-1; CDR3 length: 19; CDR3 DNA: TGCGCCAGCAGCCCGTACCGGGAACAGGGGGCGAACCGAGGAAACACCATATATTTT; CDR3 protein: CASSPYREQGANRGNTIYF
J gene: TRBJ1-6; D gene: NA; clone size: NA; V gene: TRBV3-1/TRBV3-2; CDR3 length: 13; CDR3 DNA: TGTGCCAGCAGCCAGGACACTAATTCACCCCTCCACTTT; CDR3 protein: CASSQDTNSPLHF
J gene: TRBJ2-2; D gene: NA; clone size: few; V gene: TRBV5-4; CDR3 length: 15; CDR3 DNA: TGTGCCAGCAGCTTGGCCGACAGGAGGACCGGGGAGCTGTTTTTT; CDR3 protein: CASSLADRRTGELFF
J gene: TRBJ1-1; D gene: NA; clone size: NA; V gene: TRBV5-4; CDR3 length: 12; CDR3 DNA: TGTGCCAGCAGCGAGGGAGGACTTGAAGCTTTCTTT; CDR3 protein: CASSEGGLEAFF
J gene: TRBJ1-6; D gene: NA; clone size: NA; V gene: TRBV5-6; CDR3 length: 15; CDR3 DNA: TGTGCCAGCAGCCCCGGGGGGGGACGAGGTTCACCCCTCCACTTT; CDR3 protein: CASSPGGGRGSPLHF
J gene: TRBJ1-1; D gene: NA; clone size: few; V gene: TRBV19; CDR3 length: 11; CDR3 DNA: TGTGCCAGTGGGACGAACACTGAAGCTTTCTTT; CDR3 protein: CASGTNTEAFF
J gene: TRBJ2-7; D gene: NA; clone size: NA; V gene: TRBV6-5; CDR3 length: 13; CDR3 DNA: TGTGCCAGCAGTTACTCAGGGGGTTCCGAGCAGTACTTC; CDR3 protein: CASSYSGGSEQYF
J gene: TRBJ2-7; D gene: NA; clone size: NA; V gene: TRBV5-5; CDR3 length: 15; CDR3 DNA: TGTGCCAGCAGCTTGGAGGGGCGGCCCGGCTACGAGCAGTACTTC; CDR3 protein: CASSLEGRPGYEQYF
J gene: TRBJ1-4; D gene: TRBD1; clone size: NA; V gene: TRBV2; CDR3 length: 15; CDR3 DNA: TGTGCCAGCAATGGCAGGGGGCGGACTAATGAAAAACTGTTTTTT; CDR3 protein: CASNGRGRTNEKLFF
J gene: TRBJ2-1; D gene: TRBD2; clone size: NA; V gene: TRBV5-4; CDR3 length: 15; CDR3 DNA: TGTGCCAGCAGCTCGACTAGCGGATATCCCAATGAGCAGTTCTTC; CDR3 protein: CASSSTSGYPNEQFF
J gene: TRBJ1-4; D gene: NA; clone size: NA; V gene: TRBV28; CDR3 length: 15; CDR3 DNA: TGTGCCAGCAGTTTCCAGGGGTCGAGGAGCGAAAAACTGTTTTTT; CDR3 protein: CASSFQGSRSEKLFF
J gene: TRBJ2-1; D gene: NA; clone size: NA; V gene: TRBV2; CDR3 length: 13; CDR3 DNA: TGTGCCAGCAACACACAAGCCCTCAATGAGCAGTTCTTC; CDR3 protein: CASNTQALNEQFF
J gene: TRBJ1-2; D gene: NA; clone size: NA; V gene: TRBV3-1/TRBV3-2; CDR3 length: 13; CDR3 DNA: TGTGCCAGCAGCTCTCCAGGGGCACCCGGCTACACCTTC; CDR3 protein: CASSSPGAPGYTF
J gene: TRBJ1-3; D gene: NA; clone size: once; V gene: TRBV11-2; CDR3 length: 15; CDR3 DNA: TGTGCCAGCAGCCCCAGGGTCGGGTCTGGAAACACCATATATTTT; CDR3 protein: CASSPRVGSGNTIYF
J gene: TRBJ2-5; D gene: NA; clone size: NA; V gene: TRBV5-1; CDR3 length: 13; CDR3 DNA: TGCGCCAGCAGCTTGTCAGGGTCTGAGACCCAGTACTTC; CDR3 protein: CASSLSGSETQYF
J gene: TRBJ1-1; D gene: NA; clone size: once; V gene: TRBV4-2; CDR3 length: 14; CDR3 DNA: TGTGCCAGCAGCCAAGTATCAGCGAACACTGAAGCTTTCTTT; CDR3 protein: CASSQVSANTEAFF
J gene: TRBJ2-5; D gene: NA; clone size: NA; V gene: TRBV29-1; CDR3 length: 12; CDR3 DNA: TGCAGCGTTGATGACAGAAAAGAGACCCAGTACTTC; CDR3 protein: CSVDDRKETQYF
J gene: TRBJ2-1; D gene: NA; clone size: NA; V gene: TRBV27; CDR3 length: 13; CDR3 DNA: TGTGCCAGCAGTTTCCGCCGACATAATGAGCAGTTCTTC; CDR3 protein: CASSFRRHNEQFF
J gene: TRBJ2-1; D gene: NA; clone size: NA; V gene: TRBV10-1; CDR3 length: 15; CDR3 DNA: TGCGCCAGCAGTGAGTCAGGGGCTCCCTACAATGAGCAGTTCTTC; CDR3 protein: CASSESGAPYNEQFF
J gene: TRBJ1-3; D gene: NA; clone size: NA; V gene: TRBV7-6; CDR3 length: 20; CDR3 DNA: TGTGCCAGCAGCTTAGACTCTCGGCAGGGAACTCAGACGGCGGGAAACACCATATATTTT; CDR3 protein: CASSLDSRQGTQTAGNTIYF
J gene: TRBJ1-4; D gene: TRBD1; clone size: NA; V gene: TRBV19; CDR3 length: 15; CDR3 DNA: TGTGCCAGTATAAAAAGGACAGGGGGCCTTGAAAAACTGTTTTTT; CDR3 protein: CASIKRTGGLEKLFF
J gene: TRBJ2-2; D gene: NA; clone size: NA; V gene: TRBV5-1; CDR3 length: 13; CDR3 DNA: TGCGCCAGCCGCTGGCTAAACACCGGGGAGCTGTTTTTT; CDR3 protein: CASRWLNTGELFF
J gene: TRBJ2-5; D gene: NA; clone size: NA; V gene: TRBV30; CDR3 length: 12; CDR3 DNA: TGTGCCTGGAGTGGCGGGGCAGAGACCCAGTACTTC; CDR3 protein: CAWSGGAETQYF
J gene: TRBJ2-5; D gene: NA; clone size: NA; V gene: TRBV18; CDR3 length: 15; CDR3 DNA: TGTGCCAGCTCACCACCGGGCACGGGCACGGAGACCCAGTACTTC; CDR3 protein: CASSPPGTGTETQYF
J gene: TRBJ2-7; D gene: NA; clone size: NA; V gene: TRBV12-3/TRBV12-4; CDR3 length: 13; CDR3 DNA: TGTGCCAGCAGTTTAGCAATGGGTGGCGAGCAGTACTTC; CDR3 protein: CASSLAMGGEQYF
J gene: TRBJ2-7; D gene: NA; clone size: NA; V gene: TRBV12-3/TRBV12-4; CDR3 length: 13; CDR3 DNA: TGTGCCAGCAGCCTCGGGGGGCGCGACGAGCAGTACTTC; CDR3 protein: CASSLGGRDEQYF
J gene: TRBJ2-7; D gene: TRBD1; clone size: NA; V gene: TRBV5-1; CDR3 length: 14; CDR3 DNA: TGCGCCAGCAGTAACGCCGGGACAGCCTACGAGCAGTACTTC; CDR3 protein: CASSNAGTAYEQYF
J gene: TRBJ1-2; D gene: NA; clone size: NA; V gene: TRBV2; CDR3 length: 15; CDR3 DNA: TGTGCCAGCAGTGGACAACAGCTGATTGAGAAGGGCTACACCTTC; CDR3 protein: CASSGQQLIEKGYTF